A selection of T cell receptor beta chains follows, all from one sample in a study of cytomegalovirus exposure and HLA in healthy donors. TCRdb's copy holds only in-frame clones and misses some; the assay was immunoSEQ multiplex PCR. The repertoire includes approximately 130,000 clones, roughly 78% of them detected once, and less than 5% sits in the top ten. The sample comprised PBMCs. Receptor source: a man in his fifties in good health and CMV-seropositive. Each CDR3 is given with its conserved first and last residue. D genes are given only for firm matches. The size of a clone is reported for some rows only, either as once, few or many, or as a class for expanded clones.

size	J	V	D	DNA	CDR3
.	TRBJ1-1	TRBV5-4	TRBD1	TGTGCCAGCAGCTGGGGACAGGGGCTTGCGAACACTGAAGCTTTCTTT	CASSWGQGLANTEAFF
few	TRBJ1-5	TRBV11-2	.	TGTGCCAGCAGCTTAGGCGGGCGGAACAATCAGCCCCAGCATTTT	CASSLGGRNNQPQHF
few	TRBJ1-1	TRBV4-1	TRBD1	TGCGCCTGCGGACAGGACGGGCTCCGGGCTTTCTTT	CACGQDGLRAFF
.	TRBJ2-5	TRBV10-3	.	TGTGCCATCAGTGGAGACAGCCGAACCCAGTACTTC	CAISGDSRTQYF
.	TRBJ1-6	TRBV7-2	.	TGTGCCAGCAGCTTGGGGGGACCGAATAATTCACCCCTCCACTTT	CASSLGGPNNSPLHF
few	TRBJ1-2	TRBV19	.	TGTGCCAGTAGTATGGGGACAAGGCACTATGGCTACACCTTC	CASSMGTRHYGYTF
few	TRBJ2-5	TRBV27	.	TGTGCCAGCAGTTTGTCGCGGGGGCCCCGCCAAGAGACCCAGTACTTC	CASSLSRGPRQETQYF
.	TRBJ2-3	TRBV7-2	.	TGTGCCAGCAGCTCCCGAGGGGGACCCCGGGGATCAGATACGCAGTATTTT	CASSSRGGPRGSDTQYF
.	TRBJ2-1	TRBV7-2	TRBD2	TGTGCCAGCAGCCGCGAGCGGGAGTCTGAGCAGTTCTTC	CASSRERESEQFF
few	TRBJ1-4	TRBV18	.	TGTGCCAGCTCACGCAGCGGGACTGAAAAACTGTTTTTT	CASSRSGTEKLFF
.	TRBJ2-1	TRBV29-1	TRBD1	TGCAGCGCGGACAGGGACTACAATGAGCAGTTCTTC	CSADRDYNEQFF
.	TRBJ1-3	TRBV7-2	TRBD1	TGTGCCAGCAGCCTGCCGGACAGGAGCTCTGGAAACACCATATATTTT	CASSLPDRSSGNTIYF
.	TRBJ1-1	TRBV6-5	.	TGTGCCAGCAGCGGACAGAAGAACACTGAAGCTTTCTTT	CASSGQKNTEAFF
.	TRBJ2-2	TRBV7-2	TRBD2	TGTGCCAGCAGCCCGACTAGCGGGAGAAGCGCCGGGGAGCTGTTTTTT	CASSPTSGRSAGELFF
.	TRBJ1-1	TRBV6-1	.	TGTGCCAGCAGTGATTATATTCAGGGTGAAGCTTTCTTT	CASSDYIQGEAFF
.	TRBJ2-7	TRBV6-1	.	TGTGCCAGCAGTGAAGGCAGTCACTACGAGCAGTACTTC	CASSEGSHYEQYF
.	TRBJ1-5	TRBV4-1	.	TGCGCCAGCAGCCAAGAGGGGCGTCAGCCCCAGCATTTT	CASSQEGRQPQHF
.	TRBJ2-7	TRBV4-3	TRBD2	TGCGCCAGCAGCCAAGAAGGGACTAGCGGGAGCTACGAGCAGTACTTC	CASSQEGTSGSYEQYF
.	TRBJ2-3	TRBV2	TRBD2	TGTGCCAGCAGTGAGCGGGGGGGCCAGCAAGATACGCAGTATTTT	CASSERGGQQDTQYF
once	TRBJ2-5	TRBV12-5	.	TGTGCTAGTGGTTTGGACAGGGCCGATGAGACCCAGTACTTC	CASGLDRADETQYF
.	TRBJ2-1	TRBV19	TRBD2	TGTGCCAGTAGGGTGATAGCGGGAGCACGCAATGAGCAGTTCTTC	CASRVIAGARNEQFF
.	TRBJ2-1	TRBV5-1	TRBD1	TGCGCCAGCAGCTTGGGACAGGGTCTAAATGAGCAGTTCTTC	CASSLGQGLNEQFF
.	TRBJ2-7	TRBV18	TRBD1	TGTGCCAGCTCCCTACTAACCCAGGGGGCTGAGTCCTACGAGCAGTACTTC	CASSLLTQGAESYEQYF
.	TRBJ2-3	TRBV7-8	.	TGTGCCAGCAGCTCTGAGGGGGGGCGTACAGATACGCAGTATTTT	CASSSEGGRTDTQYF
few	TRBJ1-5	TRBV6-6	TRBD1	TGTGCCAGCAGTCTGGGACAGCATAGCAATCAGCCCCAGCATTTT	CASSLGQHSNQPQHF
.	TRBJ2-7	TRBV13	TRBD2	TGTGCCAGCAGCTATGACTCTAGCGGGAGTTACGAGCAGTACTTC	CASSYDSSGSYEQYF
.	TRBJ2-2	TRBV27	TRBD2	TGTGCCAGCAGTCCGCGACTAGCGGGAGACACCGGGGAGCTGTTTTTT	CASSPRLAGDTGELFF
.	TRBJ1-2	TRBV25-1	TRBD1	TGTGCCAGCAGCCAGGACAGGTTCTTGAAGGGCTACACCTTC	CASSQDRFLKGYTF
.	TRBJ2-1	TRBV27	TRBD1	TGTGCCAGCAGTGGGGCCCACAGGGGGCTTTGGAATGAGCAGTTCTTC	CASSGAHRGLWNEQFF
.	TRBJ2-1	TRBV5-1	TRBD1	TGCGCCAGCAGCTTGGGACAGGGGGTGTTAGTATATGAGCAGTTCTTC	CASSLGQGVLVYEQFF
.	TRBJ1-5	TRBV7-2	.	TGTGCCAGCAGCTTAGCGGGCCCCTTCCAGGGGCAGCCCCAGCATTTT	CASSLAGPFQGQPQHF
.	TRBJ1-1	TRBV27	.	TGTGCCAGCACCCCTGCTGGGGGGGCTGAAGCTTTCTTT	CASTPAGGAEAFF
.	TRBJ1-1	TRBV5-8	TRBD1	TGTGCCAGCAGCCTTCCGGACAGGGGGGACACTGAAGCTTTCTTT	CASSLPDRGDTEAFF
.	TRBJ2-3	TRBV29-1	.	TGCAGCGGGAGGACTTCGGTAACAGATACGCAGTATTTT	CSGRTSVTDTQYF
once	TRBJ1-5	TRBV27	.	TGTGCCAGCAGGAAACAGGGTTTGAGCAATCAGCCCCAGCATTTT	CASRKQGLSNQPQHF
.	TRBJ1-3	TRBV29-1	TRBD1	TGCAGCGTTGCGGGGACAGGGACTGGAAACACCATATATTTT	CSVAGTGTGNTIYF
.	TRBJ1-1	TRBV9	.	TGTGCCAGCAGCGTAGCTTCCAGGAACACTGAAGCTTTCTTT	CASSVASRNTEAFF
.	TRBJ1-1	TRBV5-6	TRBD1	TGTGCCAGCAGCCAGGACAGGGGGCAGGTCACTGAAGCTTTCTTT	CASSQDRGQVTEAFF
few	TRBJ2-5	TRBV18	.	TGTGCCAGCTCAAAGCGCCAAGAGACCCAGTACTTC	CASSKRQETQYF
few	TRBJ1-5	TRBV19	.	TGTGCCAGTAGTATAACGGGACAATATAGCAATCAGCCCCAGCATTTT	CASSITGQYSNQPQHF
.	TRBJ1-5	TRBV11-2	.	TGTGCCAGCAGCCAAATCTTACAGGGCCTTCAGCATTTT	CASSQILQGLQHF
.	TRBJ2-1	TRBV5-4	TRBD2	TGTGCCAGCAGCTCGGGACTATTCTACAATGAGCAGTTCTTC	CASSSGLFYNEQFF
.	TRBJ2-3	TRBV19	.	TGTGCCACTGGGGGCGCAGATACGCAGTATTTT	CATGGADTQYF
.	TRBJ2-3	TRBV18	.	TGTGCCAGCTCCCCTCCGCAGCGAAACACAGATACGCAGTATTTT	CASSPPQRNTDTQYF
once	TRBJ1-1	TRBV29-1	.	TGCAGTGCTGACCGTGGGGCCATGAACACTGAAGCTTTCTTT	CSADRGAMNTEAFF
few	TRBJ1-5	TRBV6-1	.	TGTGCCAGCAGTGAATTGGGTTGGGGGGGGACGAATCAGCCCCAGCATTTT	CASSELGWGGTNQPQHF
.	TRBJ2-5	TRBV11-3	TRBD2	TGTGCCAGCAGCTGGACTAGCGGGAGGGCCCTAGAGACCCAGTACTTC	CASSWTSGRALETQYF
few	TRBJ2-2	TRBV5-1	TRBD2	TGCGCCAGCAGCTTGGCCTTACTGGGGCTAGCGGGCCGGAACACCGGGGAGCTGTTTTTT	CASSLALLGLAGRNTGELFF
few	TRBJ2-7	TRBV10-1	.	TGCGCCAGCAGTGATTTCTGCGGCAGGGGCTCCCACGAGCAGTACTTC	CASSDFCGRGSHEQYF
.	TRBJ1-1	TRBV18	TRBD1	TGTGCCAGCTCACCAAGACAGGGGGCTTCCTACACTGAAGCTTTCTTT	CASSPRQGASYTEAFF
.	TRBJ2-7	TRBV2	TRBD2	TGTGCCAGCAGTGATAGCGGGAGTCTTTACGAGCAGTACTTC	CASSDSGSLYEQYF
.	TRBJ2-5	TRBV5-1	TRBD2	TGCGCCAGCAGCTTGTCACTAGCGGGGAAAGAGACCCAGTACTTC	CASSLSLAGKETQYF